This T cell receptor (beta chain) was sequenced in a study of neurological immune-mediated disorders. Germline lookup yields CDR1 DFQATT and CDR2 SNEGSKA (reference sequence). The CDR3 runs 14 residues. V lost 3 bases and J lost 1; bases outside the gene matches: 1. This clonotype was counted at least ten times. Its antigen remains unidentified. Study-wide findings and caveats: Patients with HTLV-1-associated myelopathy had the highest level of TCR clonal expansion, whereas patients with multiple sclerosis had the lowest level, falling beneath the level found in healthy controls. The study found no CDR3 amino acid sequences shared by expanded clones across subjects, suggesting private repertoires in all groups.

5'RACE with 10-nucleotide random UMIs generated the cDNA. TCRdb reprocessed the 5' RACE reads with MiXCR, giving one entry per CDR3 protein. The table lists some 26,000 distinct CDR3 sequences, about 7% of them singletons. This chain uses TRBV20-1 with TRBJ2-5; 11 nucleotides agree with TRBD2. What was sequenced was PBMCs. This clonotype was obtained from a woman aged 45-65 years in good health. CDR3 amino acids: CSASGTSGQETQYF. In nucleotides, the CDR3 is TGCAGTGCTAGTGGGACTAGCGGCCAAGAGACCCAGTACTTC.